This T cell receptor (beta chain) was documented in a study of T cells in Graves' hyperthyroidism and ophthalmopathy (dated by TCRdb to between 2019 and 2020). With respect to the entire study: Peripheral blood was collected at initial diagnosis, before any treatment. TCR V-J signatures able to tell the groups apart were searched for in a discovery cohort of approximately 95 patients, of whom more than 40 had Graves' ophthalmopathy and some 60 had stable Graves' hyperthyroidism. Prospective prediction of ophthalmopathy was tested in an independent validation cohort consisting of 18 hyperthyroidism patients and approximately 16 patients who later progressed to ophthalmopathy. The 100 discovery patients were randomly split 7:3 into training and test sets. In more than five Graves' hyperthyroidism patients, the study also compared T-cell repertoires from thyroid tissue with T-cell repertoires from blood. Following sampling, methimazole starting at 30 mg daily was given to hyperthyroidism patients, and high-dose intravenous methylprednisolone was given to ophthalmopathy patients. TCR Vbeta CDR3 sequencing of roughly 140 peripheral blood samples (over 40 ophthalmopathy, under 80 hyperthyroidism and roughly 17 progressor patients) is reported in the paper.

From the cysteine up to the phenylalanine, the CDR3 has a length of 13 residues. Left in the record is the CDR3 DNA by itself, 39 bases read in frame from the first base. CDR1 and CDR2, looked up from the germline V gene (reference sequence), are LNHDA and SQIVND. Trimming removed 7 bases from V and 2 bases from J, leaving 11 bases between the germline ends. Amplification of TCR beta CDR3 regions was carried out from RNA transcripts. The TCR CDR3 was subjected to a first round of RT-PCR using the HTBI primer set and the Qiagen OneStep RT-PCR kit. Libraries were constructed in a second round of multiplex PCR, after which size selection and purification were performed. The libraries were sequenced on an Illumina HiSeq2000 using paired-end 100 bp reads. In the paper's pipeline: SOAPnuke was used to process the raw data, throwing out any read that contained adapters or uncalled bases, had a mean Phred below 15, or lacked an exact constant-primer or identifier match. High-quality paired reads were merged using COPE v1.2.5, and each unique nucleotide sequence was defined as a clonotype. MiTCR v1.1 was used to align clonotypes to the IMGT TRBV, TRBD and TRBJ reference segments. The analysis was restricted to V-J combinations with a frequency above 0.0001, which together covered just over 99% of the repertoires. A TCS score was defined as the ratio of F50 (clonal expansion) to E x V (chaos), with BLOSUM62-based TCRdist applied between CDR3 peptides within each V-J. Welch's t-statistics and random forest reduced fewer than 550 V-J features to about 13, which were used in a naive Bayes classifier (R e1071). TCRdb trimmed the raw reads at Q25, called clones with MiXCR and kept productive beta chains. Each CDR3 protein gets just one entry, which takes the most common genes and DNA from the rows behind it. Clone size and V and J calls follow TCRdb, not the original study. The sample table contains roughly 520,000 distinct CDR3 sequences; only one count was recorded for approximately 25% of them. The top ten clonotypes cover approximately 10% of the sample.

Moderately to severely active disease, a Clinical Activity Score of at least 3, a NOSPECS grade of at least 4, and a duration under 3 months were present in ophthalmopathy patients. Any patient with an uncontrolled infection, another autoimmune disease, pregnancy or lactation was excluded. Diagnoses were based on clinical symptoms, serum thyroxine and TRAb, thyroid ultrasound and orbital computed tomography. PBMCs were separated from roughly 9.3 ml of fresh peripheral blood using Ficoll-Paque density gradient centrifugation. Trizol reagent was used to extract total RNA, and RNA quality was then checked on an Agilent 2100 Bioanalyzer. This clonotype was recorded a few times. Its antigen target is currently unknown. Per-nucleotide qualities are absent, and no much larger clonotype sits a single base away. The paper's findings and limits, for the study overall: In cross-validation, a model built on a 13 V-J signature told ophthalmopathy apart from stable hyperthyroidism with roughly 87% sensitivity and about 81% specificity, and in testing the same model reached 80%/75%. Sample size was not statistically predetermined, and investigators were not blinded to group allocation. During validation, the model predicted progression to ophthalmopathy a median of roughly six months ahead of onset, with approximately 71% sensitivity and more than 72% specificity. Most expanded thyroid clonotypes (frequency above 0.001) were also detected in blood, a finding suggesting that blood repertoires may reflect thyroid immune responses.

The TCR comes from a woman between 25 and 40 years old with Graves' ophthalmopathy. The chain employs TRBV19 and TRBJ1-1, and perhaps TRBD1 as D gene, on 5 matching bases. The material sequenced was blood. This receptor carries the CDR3 CASTRDFNTEAFF. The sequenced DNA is TGTGCCAGTACCAGGGATTTCAACACTGAAGCTTTCTTT.